This T cell receptor beta chain was sequenced in a study of PD-L1 blockade in urothelial cancer. At the level of the study: Males with urothelial cancer arising in the bladder constituted about 85% of the roughly 29 patients. Typically, measured as a median, blood samples had over 120,000 T cells. Study results and caveats: Below-median TCR clonality that was measured in pretreatment blood predicted better survival. Durable-benefit patients had greater expansion of tumor-associated blood clones at 3 weeks.

Germline CDR1 reads SGHTA; CDR2 reads FQGTGA. V dropped 5 bases and J dropped 7; count of bases not matched to a gene: 13. The CDR3 spans 17 residues. This sample's time point: pretreatment peripheral blood. Data came from immunoSEQ multiplex PCR; TCRdb stores just in-frame clones and leaves some out. The sample lists 32,000 or so clones; over 75% were seen once. This clone was picked up one time. Its antigen is not identified. The sequencing here drew on PBMCs, taken around atezolizumab (anti-PD-L1) treatment. The source of this sequence is a man in his sixties with urothelial cancer. The J gene is TRBJ2-1, the V gene TRBV7-3; 11 bases align to TRBD2. The DNA of the CDR3 is TGTGCCAGCAGCCTCAACCCTAGCGGGAGGTTGGGGAATGAGCAGTTCTTC. As protein: CASSLNPSGRLGNEQFF.